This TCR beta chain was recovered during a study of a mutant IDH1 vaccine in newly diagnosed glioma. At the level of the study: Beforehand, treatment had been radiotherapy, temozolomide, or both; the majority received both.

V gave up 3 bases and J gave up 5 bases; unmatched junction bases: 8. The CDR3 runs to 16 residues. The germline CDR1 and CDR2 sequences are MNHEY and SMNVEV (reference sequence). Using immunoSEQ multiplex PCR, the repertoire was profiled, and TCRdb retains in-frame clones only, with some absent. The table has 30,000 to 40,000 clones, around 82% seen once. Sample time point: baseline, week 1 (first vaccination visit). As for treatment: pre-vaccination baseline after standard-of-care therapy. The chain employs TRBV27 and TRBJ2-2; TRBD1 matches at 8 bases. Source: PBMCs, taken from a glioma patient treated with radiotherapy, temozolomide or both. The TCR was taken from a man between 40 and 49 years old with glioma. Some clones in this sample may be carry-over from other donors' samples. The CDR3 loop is CASSFLAGGETGELFF. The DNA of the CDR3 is TGTGCCAGCAGTTTCCTCGCAGGGGGCGAAACCGGGGAGCTGTTTTTT.